Below are 19 T cell receptor beta chains sequenced from a single sample in a study of CD8+CD57+ T cells in acquired aplastic anemia. Genomic DNA was employed as the template in profiling TCR beta VDJ and CDR3. TCRdb passed the reads through MiXCR, listing each CDR3 protein once. The sample lists 200,000 or so distinct CDR3 sequences; under 70% were seen once. The specimen was sorted CD4+, CD8+, or CD8+CD57+ T cells (not recorded which) from PBMCs. The receptors shown here come from a human donor with severe aplastic anemia or a healthy control (not recorded which).

Points on this clonotype: One end of the junction fails to match germline, which may point to a read error. This rearrangement joins TRBV2 to TRBJ1-1; possibly TRBD1 for D (5 bases). In germline, CDR1 is SNHLY, CDR2 FYNNEI. This CDR3 comprises 14 residues. The CDR3 loop is CAGSQLRGNTEAFF. The CDR3 nucleotides are TGTGCCGGCAGCCAGTTGAGGGGGAACACTGAAGCTTTCTTT.

This clonotype was observed at least ten times. The chain recombines TRBV10-3 with TRBJ1-2; maybe TRBD1 (5 bases). The V gene lost 9 bases and the J gene lost 3 bases, with 8 bases spanning the gap. The CDR3 is 11 amino acids. Germline V gene data show CDR1 as ENHRY and CDR2 as SYGVKD. CDR3 residues: CAMQTDYGYTF. In DNA, the CDR3 is TGTGCCATGCAGACAGACTATGGCTACACCTTC.

For the CDR3, the DNA is TGTGCCAGCAGCTTAACAGGCCGAGGAGAGACCCAGTACTTC. Translating it yields CASSLTGRGETQYF. The rearrangement joins TRBV7-6 to TRBJ2-5; D is perhaps TRBD1 (5 bases). The CDR3 has 14 amino acids. Trimming pared 2 bases from V and 4 bases from J, leaving 11 bases between. Germline lookup yields CDR1 SGHVS and CDR2 FNYEAQ.

The chain recombines TRBV2 with TRBJ1-3; D is uncertain. Germline V lookup: CDR1 SNHLY, CDR2 FYNNEI. Trimming took off 6 bases at V and 0 bases at J, with 15 bases between the two ends. The CDR3 totals 16 residues. This CDR3 reads CASSLEGKSSGNTIYF. The CDR3 nucleotides read TGTGCCAGCAGCTTAGAAGGGAAGAGCTCTGGAAACACCATATATTTT. The whole variable domain, filled in from reference TRBV2 and TRBJ1-3, reads EPEVTQTPSHQVTQMGQEVILRCVPISNHLYFYWYRQILGQKVEFLVSFYNNEISEKSEIFDDQFSVERPDGSNFTLKIRSTKLEDSAMYFCASSLEGKSSGNTIYFGEGSWLTVV.

Notes on this clonotype: A read error may account for a junction end that differs from germline. The V and J genes are TRBV7-8 and TRBJ2-5, with a weak D call TRBD2 (5 bases). Germline CDR1 is SGHVS and CDR2 is FQNEAQ. The CDR3 loop spans 14 amino acids. The CDR3 loop reads CASSQSGLQETQYF. CDR3 nucleotide sequence: TGCGCCAGCAGCCAAAGCGGACTCCAAGAGACCCAGTACTTC.

The chain is built from TRBV19 and TRBJ2-5, with D possibly TRBD1 on 5 matching bases. V was trimmed by 2 bases and J by 4 bases, leaving 11 bases between them. Germline V lookup: CDR1 LNHDA, CDR2 SQIVND (reference sequence). CDR3 length: 14 residues. The CDR3 protein is CASSISQGRETQYF. Written as DNA, the CDR3 is TGTGCCAGTAGTATAAGCCAGGGTCGAGAGACCCAGTACTTC.

The chain joins TRBV29-1 to TRBJ2-7; the D gene is possibly TRBD1 (6 bases). V shed 5 bases and J shed 6 bases, with 26 bases lying between them. The CDR3 is made up of 16 amino acids. Per germline, CDR1 SQVTM and CDR2 ANQGSEA. CDR3 in DNA: TGCAGCGTTATCCGTTCGACAGGCGTAGGCTCTAGCGAGCAGTACTTC. Translated, it gives CSVIRSTGVGSSEQYF.

The chain employs TRBV10-1 and TRBJ1-4, with D perhaps matching TRBD1 (5 bases). There are 14 residues in the CDR3. Germline values: CDR1 WNHNN, CDR2 SYGVQD (reference sequence). V lost 6 bases, J lost 5 bases, and 13 bases lay in between. As DNA, the CDR3 is TGCGCCAGCAGCAAGACAAGGGGCAATGAAAAACTGTTTTTT. The encoded protein is CASSKTRGNEKLFF.

Remarks on this clonotype: One end of the junction fails to match germline, which may point to a read error. The V gene is TRBV25-1, the J gene TRBJ2-2, with 10 bases that match TRBD2. Per the germline V gene, CDR1 is MGHDK and CDR2 is SYGVNS. The CDR3 is 20 amino acids. CDR3: CANSPSSLEREGSAAGELFF. In DNA form, the CDR3 reads TGTGCCAACAGTCCTTCCTCTCTAGAGCGGGAGGGAAGCGCGGCCGGGGAGCTGTTTTTT.

This clonotype was seen at least ten times. The rearrangement joins TRBV10-2 to TRBJ1-5; D remains ambiguous. The CDR3 covers 15 residues. CDR1 and CDR2 (germline): WSHSY, SAAADI. V lost 0 bases and J lost 3, with 9 bases in between. Here the CDR3 reads CASSESGRDNQPQHF. CDR3 sequence (DNA): TGCGCCAGCAGTGAGTCGGGCAGAGACAATCAGCCCCAGCATTTT.

V and J are TRBV7-9 and TRBJ2-2; the D call may be TRBD1 or TRBD2 (6 bases each). The CDR3 is made up of 16 amino acids. CDR1 SEHNR and CDR2 FQNEAQ come from the germline V gene (reference sequence). The V gene lost 4 bases and the J gene lost 0 bases, with 12 bases spanning the gap. Written as DNA, the CDR3 is TGTGCCAGCAGCTGGGGGGCCGAGGCGAACACCGGGGAGCTGTTTTTT. Amino acids: CASSWGAEANTGELFF.

The J gene is TRBJ2-1, the V gene TRBV7-9; D remains ambiguous. This CDR3 spans 12 amino acids. CDR1 SEHNR and CDR2 FQNEAQ come from the germline V gene (reference sequence). The germline V and J ends were trimmed by 3 bases and 8 bases, with 8 bases remaining between them. The CDR3 region is CASSFEGHEQFF. The DNA for the CDR3 is TGTGCCAGCAGCTTTGAAGGGCATGAGCAGTTCTTC.

This chain links TRBV11-3 with TRBJ1-1, with a possible D match to TRBD1 (5 bases). The CDR3 contains 13 residues. Per the germline V gene, CDR1 is SGHNT and CDR2 is YENEEA. With 3 bases removed from V and 4 bases from J, the gap between germline ends came to 9 bases. The CDR3 nucleotides are TGTGCCAGCAGCTTGGGGACTCGCACTGAAGCTTTCTTT. Its translation is CASSLGTRTEAFF.

This clonotype showed up many times. The V and J genes are TRBV20-1 and TRBJ2-7; 10 nucleotides agree with TRBD1. V lost 5 bases and J lost 2; bases outside the gene matches: 12. The CDR3 sequence is 16 residues long. The germline gives CDR1 DFQATT, CDR2 SNEGSKA (reference sequence). The CDR3, as DNA: TGCAGTGCTTACTCCGCCGGGACAGGGGTGGCCTACGAGCAGTACTTC. Protein sequence: CSAYSAGTGVAYEQYF.

The chain uses TRBV9 and TRBJ1-2; no firm D call. Trimming pared 0 bases from V and 2 bases from J, leaving 11 bases between. CDR3 length: 15 amino acids. Germline-derived CDR1 and CDR2 are SGDLS and YYNGEE. The CDR3 DNA is TGTGCCAGCAGCGTAGGCCCCGTACGGAACTATGGCTACACCTTC. Translation: CASSVGPVRNYGYTF.

Regarding this clonotype: A much larger clonotype is one base distant, so this may be a read error. The J gene is TRBJ1-2, the V gene TRBV9; D not certain. V lost 0 bases and J lost 7, with 10 bases in between. Germline values: CDR1 SGDLS, CDR2 YYNGEE. The CDR3 has 13 amino acids. CDR3 protein: CASSVEGSCGYTF. The CDR3 bases are TGTGCCAGCAGCGTAGAAGGGAGCTGTGGCTACACCTTC.

This clonotype was seen a few times. The rearrangement joins TRBV19 to TRBJ1-2; possibly TRBD1 for D (5 bases). In germline, CDR1 is LNHDA, CDR2 SQIVND (reference sequence). The CDR3 is 13 amino acids. V lost 3 bases, J lost 6 bases, and 11 bases lay in between. CDR3: CASSIIGDDGYTF. The CDR3 DNA sequence: TGTGCCAGTAGTATCATCGGGGACGATGGCTACACCTTC.

The chain combines TRBV7-9 with TRBJ1-3; D may be TRBD1 (6 bases). CDR3 length: 15 amino acids. Trimming cost V 1 base and J 1 base, with 8 bases left between them. Germline V gene lookup returns CDR1 SEHNR and CDR2 FQNEAQ (reference sequence). DNA of the CDR3: TGTGCCAGCAGCTTAGTCCAGGGGTCTGGAAACACCATATATTTT. Translating it yields CASSLVQGSGNTIYF.

The CDR3 spells CASSDRDGNSPLHF. As DNA, the CDR3 is TGTGCCAGCAGTGACAGGGACGGTAATTCACCCCTCCACTTT. The rearrangement uses TRBV25-1 and TRBJ1-6; D might be TRBD1 (5 bases). Per germline, CDR1 MGHDK and CDR2 SYGVNS. Trimming removed 3 bases from V and 6 bases from J, with 9 bases in between. This CDR3 spans 14 amino acids.